The TCR beta chain under discussion was sequenced for a study of T cells in localized non-small cell lung cancer (TCRdb year 2020). Context from the whole study: T cell repertoires of 200 to 300 early-stage NSCLC patients were analyzed, with tumors being compared against uninvolved tumor-adjacent lungs. The cohort consisted of around 250 treatment-naive NSCLC patients whose localized lung tumors had been resected. Of the NSCLC patients, around 130 were male and about a hundred were female, and the mean age was around 66 years. The study at large found these results: Because multi-region tumor sequencing was not performed, intratumor heterogeneity could not be ruled out. Higher T cell density in blood was associated with longer overall survival, whereas higher clonality in adjacent lung was associated with shorter survival. A median of roughly 58 of the top 100 tumor clones were detected in paired uninvolved adjacent lung, and some 29 of these tumor clones were also found among the top 100 clones of the paired uninvolved adjacent lung. Uninvolved tumor-adjacent lung showed the highest T cell clonality, higher than tumor, which suggests more focused antigenic responses in the uninvolved tumor-adjacent lung. Because the study design was exploratory, TCR variables were selected using unadjusted p-values without false-discovery rate correction.

At diagnosis, peripheral blood, uninvolved tumor-adjacent lung and tumor were collected and were preserved as a mix of fresh-frozen and FFPE material. For TCR repertoire profiling, blood samples were analyzed as peripheral blood mononuclear cells. The germline V gene (reference sequence) sets CDR1 to GTSNPN and CDR2 to SVGIG. V lost 2 bases and J lost 7 bases, and the count of bases not matched to a germline gene is 8. The CDR3 has 14 amino acids, counting the end cysteine and phenylalanine. Solely the CDR3 DNA is kept, with 42 bases framed from the first base. Note on this clone: There is no known antigen for this receptor. No per-base quality is available; no much larger clone lies one base away.

The immunoSEQ Assay was used to sequence TCR beta CDR3 regions from DNA. The authors processed their data as follows. T cell density was computed as TCR beta template counts normalized to usable DNA estimated by amplifying housekeeping genes. The preseqR package was used to estimate richness by extrapolating to 400,000 templates for PBMC samples and to 120,000 templates for tissue samples. Clonality was calculated as one minus Pielou's evenness. To identify tissue-enriched TCRs, differential abundance testing was run on productive amino-acid clonotypes with a minimum total count of 5 and an alpha of 0.1. Repertoire overlap between compartments was quantified with the Jaccard Index and Morisita Overlap Index. TCR beta CDR3s were clustered by GLIPH together with public tetramer-defined viral CDR3s, and at least three viral sequences plus V-gene enrichment were required for viral motifs. TCRdb holds this immuneACCESS table with in-frame rearrangements only. Some clones are missing; in checked studies, unresolved V genes explain under half, and the rest has no known cause. Clonal size and the V and J genes are those of that table, whereas D and trimming came from the DNA. The table for this sample lists some 85,000 clones; roughly 80% of them were counted only once. The ten top clones hold 15% to 20% of the sample.

The sequenced sample was PBMCs, obtained before any cancer treatment. This chain is built from TRBV30 and TRBJ2-1; 7 central nucleotides agree with TRBD1. This clonotype was sampled from a man between 40 and 70 years old with stage II squamous cell lung carcinoma. The CDR3 has the sequence CAWSRRDSKNEQFF. The DNA sequence reads TGTGCCTGGAGTAGAAGGGACAGTAAAAATGAGCAGTTCTTC.